A single T cell receptor beta chain is shown here with its context. These data come from a study of T cell changes during pregnancy in multiple sclerosis. The protocol was immunoSEQ multiplex PCR, while the TCRdb copy is restricted to in-frame clones and leaves out a portion. The profile shows more than 80,000 clones, just under 95% of them singletons. With 2 bases clipped from V and 2 bases from J, the junction kept 4 bases outside the gene matches. From germline, CDR1 is SNHLY and CDR2 FYNNEI. This CDR3 contains 15 residues. The source was peripheral blood, collected after pregnancy. The source of this sequence is a female donor with multiple sclerosis, enrolled in a pregnancy study. The rearrangement joins TRBV2 to TRBJ2-5, with TRBD1 matching 8 bases. This CDR3 reads CASSEQGAVQETQYF. DNA of the CDR3: TGTGCCAGCAGTGAACAGGGGGCGGTACAAGAGACCCAGTACTTC. The full variable domain, in which reference TRBV2 and TRBJ2-5 provide the parts outside the CDR3, is EPEVTQTPSHQVTQMGQEVILRCVPISNHLYFYWYRQILGQKVEFLVSFYNNEISEKSEIFDDQFSVERPDGSNFTLKIRSTKLEDSAMYFCASSEQGAVQETQYFGPGTRLLVL.